Given below is one T cell receptor (beta chain) in context. The table lists this clone with a count of one. Its antigen is currently not known. Base quality data are lacking; no much larger clone is found one base away. Clipping removes 6 bases from V and 14 bases from J, with 17 as the unmatched junction base count. From the germline V gene, CDR1 is MDHEN and CDR2 is SYDVKM. From cysteine to phenylalanine, the CDR3 is 15 amino acids long. The DNA shown is the 45-base CDR3, in frame from base 1. Conventional CD4+ T cells were purified from blood as CD25-low CD127-high cells before genomic DNA extraction. Eight or nine healthy control donors were used as the comparison group for repertoire analyses. Libraries were built with the immunoSEQ multiplex PCR assay. Genomic DNA from the sorted T-cell subsets was used to amplify rearranged TCR beta chain products, which were then sequenced. The original pipeline was this. Shannon entropy and Simpson indices were used to measure the diversity of productive TCR beta rearrangements in each repertoire. To gauge clonal expansion, the frequencies of the 100 most abundant productive TCR beta clonotypes among total reads were added together. The TRB repertoires were scored with a self-reactivity index that is based on amino acid usage at CDR3beta positions 6 and 7. Two-way ANOVA was used for repertoire analyses, while Student t or Mann-Whitney tests were used for flow cytometric analyses. Entries here come from immuneACCESS through TCRdb and include only in-frame sequences with V and J called. Some clones fail to appear in such tables; in the studies checked, an unresolved V gene covers under half of the shortfall, and the cause of the remainder is unknown. The D gene and trimming were derived from the DNA, and the V and J assignments and clone size from that table. The sample table holds more than 35,000 clones, of which 90% were seen once. The ten biggest clones cover 0.51% of the sample.

This entry is derived from a study of regulatory and conventional T cells in RAG deficiency (dated by TCRdb to the late 2010s). In terms of the full investigation: The study used high-throughput TCR beta sequencing to compare repertoire diversity and composition of Treg, conventional CD4+ and CD8+ T cells between RAG-deficient patients and healthy controls. Beyond this particular receptor, the publication reports: In Omenn syndrome and CID/AS patients compared with controls, roughly 100-fold fewer unique TCR beta sequences were detected from Treg cells, versus around 9.5-fold fewer for other subsets. The CD25-high CD127-low cells sorted from Omenn syndrome patients may be peripherally activated cells rather than true Treg cells. Compared with control T-cell subpopulations, RAG-deficient patients had much lower Shannon entropy and higher Simpson indices. Some T-cell subset analyses were not done for some subjects. All patient T-cell subsets had shorter CDR3 lengths; Omenn syndrome patients showed >80% Treg-Tconv repertoire overlap at nucleotide and amino acid level.

These data were also reused for a study on regulatory T cells. The second paper states: In the multiplex PCR, 52 forward TRBV primers and 13 reverse TRBJ primers were used, and assay-based and computational corrections were applied for amplification bias. In patients, repertoires had restricted unique TRB V-J pairs and skewed V and J gene usage, with regulatory T cells showing the most marked changes. The study compared T-cell receptor beta repertoires of sorted regulatory, conventional CD4+ and CD8+ T cells in CD3G-deficient patients with those in healthy controls. Ficoll density separation was used to isolate peripheral blood mononuclear cells. Within the immunoSEQ assay, multiplex PCR amplified rearranged TRB loci from genomic DNA. Sequencing of the TRB amplicons was done on an Illumina HiSeq platform. Raw sequences were error-filtered and aligned to reference gene sequences by custom algorithms, then analyzed with the immunoSEQ online tools. The frequencies of productive and nonproductive TRB rearrangements were evaluated among unique sequences as well as among total sequences. Group comparisons used t tests, Mann-Whitney tests or two-way ANOVA run in Prism software.

The sequence was collected from a human donor in good health. The sequence links TRBV28 to TRBJ2-1, and 9 junctional nucleotides match TRBD1. The source material was CD4+ effector T cells sorted from blood. The DNA sequence is given as TGTGCCAGCAGCCGAGGGGGACAGGGCCCCCTTTTGGAGTTCTTC. This codes for CASSRGGQGPLLEFF.